Given below is one T cell receptor (beta chain) in context. Other DNA sequences in this sample translate to the same CDR3. These data belong to a study of shared clonotypes between healthy human individuals. Repertoires were generated with immunoSEQ multiplex PCR, while TCRdb's copy carries only in-frame clones and drops some. Of approximately 500,000 clones listed, around 96% are singletons. V gave up 5 bases and J gave up 1 base, with 5 bases separating them. The CDR3 consists of 12 residues. CDR1 is MDHEN and CDR2 is SYDVKM in the germline V gene. This sequence originates from a woman in her twenties or thirties in good health. What was sequenced was naive CD4+ T cells sorted from blood. The subset was: CD45RA+ positively selected. The V gene is TRBV28, the J gene TRBJ1-1; D is ambiguous. CDR3 in amino acids: CASSLRNTEAFF. The CDR3 DNA is TGTGCCAGCAGTCTGAGGAACACTGAAGCTTTCTTT.